This T cell receptor beta chain was found in a study of cytomegalovirus exposure and HLA in healthy donors. Vbeta (60) and Jbeta (13) primers were used in the PCR. Generated by immunoSEQ multiplex PCR, the TCRdb table keeps only in-frame clones and is missing some. This sample's table reports about 210,000 clones. The CDR3 consists of 13 residues. From germline, CDR1 is MNHEY and CDR2 SVGAGI. Unmatched junction bases numbered 8, after V lost 6 bases and J lost 8 bases. This chain links TRBV6-5 with TRBJ1-2; 8 bases are shared with TRBD1. This receptor was identified in a woman under 40 in good health and CMV-seropositive. The sample taken for sequencing was PBMCs. The CDR3 DNA reads as TGTGCCAGCAGCCTGGACAGGGTAGCGGGCTACACCTTC. Translation gives CASSLDRVAGYTF.